This record covers a single T cell receptor beta chain. The data are from a study of PD-1 blockade in classical Hodgkin lymphoma. Here immunoSEQ multiplex PCR was the method, and the copy in TCRdb shows in-frame clones only, minus some. The data contain 23,000 or so clones, 72% of them singletons. Described time point: cycle 4 day 1 (C4D1), after more than five weeks of nivolumab. All patients experienced relapse after autologous stem cell transplantation, and brentuximab vedotin exposure was variable. This CDR3 comprises 16 residues. V was cut by 0 bases and J by 0 bases, with 10 bases left in between. In germline, CDR1 is MNHEY, CDR2 SVGAGI.

The sample in question was peripheral blood mononuclear cells (PBMCs), obtained before the fourth cycle of nivolumab. The origin of this receptor is a human donor with classical Hodgkin lymphoma. This chain connects TRBV6-5 to TRBJ2-3; D gene ambiguous. The CDR3 here is CASSYSARPSTDTQYF. The CDR3 DNA follows: TGTGCCAGCAGTTACTCGGCCAGGCCTAGCACAGATACGCAGTATTTT.